These T cell receptor beta chains were read from a single sample in a study of T-cell reconstitution after alpha-beta-depleted transplantation in children. Using its own MiXCR run on the PCR reads, TCRdb lists one record per CDR3 protein. The profile shows about 610,000 distinct CDR3 sequences, over 20% of them singletons. The sequenced sample was PBMCs, obtained before TCRalphabeta/CD19-depleted stem cell transplant. The receptor set was obtained from a boy less than two years old with Wiskott-Aldrich syndrome, due to receive a stem cell transplant. The CDR3 runs from the conserved cysteine through the conserved F or W. The order of the fields is D gene, V gene, J gene, clone size, CDR3 DNA, CDR3 protein. D genes are given only for firm matches. The size field is filled for only some rows; it gives once, few, many or a size class.

D: .
V: TRBV5-1
J: TRBJ2-1
size: few
DNA: TGCGCCAGCAGCTTGTGGACAGAAACCTACAATGAGCAGTTCTTC
CDR3: CASSLWTETYNEQFF

D: TRBD1
V: TRBV20-1
J: TRBJ2-1
size: few
DNA: TGCAGTGCTCCAGGACAGGGGGCAAGAGAGCAGTTCTTC
CDR3: CSAPGQGAREQFF

D: .
V: TRBV20-1
J: TRBJ1-6
size: few
DNA: TGCAGTGCTAGGGTGGGGGGGGTCGATAATTCACCCCTCCACTTT
CDR3: CSARVGGVDNSPLHF

D: TRBD2
V: TRBV24-1
J: TRBJ2-1
size: .
DNA: TGTGCCACCAGCGATAATAGCGGGAGCTCCTACAATGAGCAGTTCTTC
CDR3: CATSDNSGSSYNEQFF

D: .
V: TRBV6-5
J: TRBJ1-5
size: .
DNA: TGTGCCAGCAGTTACTCGAGGGGGGATCAGCCCCAGCATTTT
CDR3: CASSYSRGDQPQHF

D: .
V: TRBV5-1
J: TRBJ2-1
size: few
DNA: TGCGCCAGCAGCTTGAAACAGGGCAGTGGTGGTGAGCAGTTCTTC
CDR3: CASSLKQGSGGEQFF

D: .
V: TRBV6-5
J: TRBJ2-6
size: once
DNA: TGTGCCAGCAGTTCTAGCCTTTCTGGGGCCAACGTCCTGACTTTC
CDR3: CASSSSLSGANVLTF

D: TRBD1
V: TRBV20-1
J: TRBJ1-4
size: many
DNA: TGCAGTGCTAGACAGGGGGCTAATGAAAAACTGTTTTTT
CDR3: CSARQGANEKLFF

D: .
V: TRBV24-1
J: TRBJ2-2
size: .
DNA: TGTGCCACCAGTGACTACCGGGACCTCGAAGGATTAGTTAACACCGGGGAGCTGTTTTTT
CDR3: CATSDYRDLEGLVNTGELFF

D: TRBD1
V: TRBV5-1
J: TRBJ1-1
size: .
DNA: TGCGCCAGCAGCGGGGGACAGGGGTGGATGAACACTGAAGCTTTCTTT
CDR3: CASSGGQGWMNTEAFF

D: TRBD1
V: TRBV20-1
J: TRBJ2-5
size: .
DNA: TGCAGTGCTAGGACAGGGGGCTCAGAGACCCAGTACTTC
CDR3: CSARTGGSETQYF

D: TRBD1
V: TRBV27
J: TRBJ2-1
size: .
DNA: TGTGCCAGCAACTTCGACAGGGCGAACAATGAGCAGTTCTTC
CDR3: CASNFDRANNEQFF

D: TRBD2
V: TRBV7-3
J: TRBJ2-1
size: .
DNA: TGTGCCAGCAGCCTCCGACGAGTAGCGGGAGACACAAATGAGCAGTTCTTC
CDR3: CASSLRRVAGDTNEQFF

D: .
V: TRBV30
J: TRBJ2-3
size: few
DNA: TGTGCCTGGAGTGAACAGGCAGATACGCAGTATTTT
CDR3: CAWSEQADTQYF

D: TRBD2
V: TRBV5-8
J: TRBJ2-3
size: .
DNA: TGTGCCAGCAGCCCTCTACTAGCGGTGGGGACAGATACGCAGTATTTT
CDR3: CASSPLLAVGTDTQYF

D: .
V: TRBV5-5
J: TRBJ2-7
size: .
DNA: TGTGCCAGCAGTCCGAAACCTATGGCCCCTAACCCCTACGAGCAGTACTTC
CDR3: CASSPKPMAPNPYEQYF